This T cell receptor beta chain is from a study of control samples from healthy donors and cancer patients. As for this clone: A read error may produce the germline difference seen at one junction end.

Assay: immunoSEQ multiplex PCR; the TCRdb copy retains only in-frame clones and omits some. The table includes approximately 140,000 clones, 89% detected once. From germline, CDR1 is MNHNY and CDR2 SVGAGI (reference sequence). The CDR3 runs to 13 residues. The chain employs TRBV6-6 and TRBJ2-2; TRBD2 might be the D (5 bases). The sequence came from a man over 45 with head and neck cancer. The specimen was PBMCs. The CDR3 sequence is CASSPGNSGELFF. The CDR3 coding sequence is TGTGCCAGCAGCCCCGGGAACAGCGGGGAGCTGTTTTTT.